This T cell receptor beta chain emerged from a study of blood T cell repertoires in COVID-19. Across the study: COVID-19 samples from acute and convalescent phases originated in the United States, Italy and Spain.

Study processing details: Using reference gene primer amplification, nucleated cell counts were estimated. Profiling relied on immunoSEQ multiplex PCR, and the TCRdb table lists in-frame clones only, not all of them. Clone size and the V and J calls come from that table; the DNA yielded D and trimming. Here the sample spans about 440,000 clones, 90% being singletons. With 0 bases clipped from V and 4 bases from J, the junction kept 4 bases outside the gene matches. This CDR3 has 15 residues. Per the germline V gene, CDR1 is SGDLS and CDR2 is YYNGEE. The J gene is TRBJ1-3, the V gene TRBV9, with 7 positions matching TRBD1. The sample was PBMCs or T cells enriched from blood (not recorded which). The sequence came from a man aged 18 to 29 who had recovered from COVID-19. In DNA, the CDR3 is TGTGCCAGCAGCGTAGTAGGGGGCGAGGGAAACACCATATATTTT. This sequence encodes CASSVVGGEGNTIYF. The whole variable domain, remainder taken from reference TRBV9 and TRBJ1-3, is DSGVTQTPKHLITATGQRVTLRCSPRSGDLSVYWYQQSLDQGLQFLIQYYNGEERAKGNILERFSAQQFPDLHSELNLSSLELGDSALYFCASSVVGGEGNTIYFGEGSWLTVV.